Listed below are T cell receptor beta chains from one sample, sequenced in a study of blood T cell repertoires in COVID-19. Using immunoSEQ multiplex PCR, the repertoire was profiled, and TCRdb retains in-frame clones only, with some absent. The sample has about 400,000 clones; roughly 90% are singletons. Sequenced input: peripheral blood. All receptors come from a middle-aged man with acute or convalescent COVID-19. CDR3s include the opening cysteine and the closing phenylalanine or tryptophan. D genes are given only for firm matches. Clone size, where shown, is once, few, many, or a class for clones that have expanded.

.,TRBV6-2/TRBV6-3,TRBJ1-2,TRBD1,TGTGCCAGCAGTTACCTGGGACAGAATCCCGATAGTGGCTACACCTTC,CASSYLGQNPDSGYTF
.,TRBV7-2,TRBJ2-3,.,TGTGCCAGCAGCTCGGGGACTGGCACAGATACGCAGTATTTT,CASSSGTGTDTQYF
.,TRBV10-1,TRBJ2-3,.,TGCGCCACCAGCCATAGCGGCATCACAGATACGCAGTATTTT,CATSHSGITDTQYF
.,TRBV5-1,TRBJ2-1,TRBD1,TGCGCCAGCAGCCCCCGGGGACAGACCTACAATGAGCAGTTCTTC,CASSPRGQTYNEQFF
.,TRBV28,TRBJ1-2,.,TGTGCCAGCTCCCCAGGTGGGCCTGGCTACACCTTC,CASSPGGPGYTF
few,TRBV13,TRBJ1-5,.,TGTGCCAGCAGCTTAGATCGGAGTCAGCCCCAGCATTTT,CASSLDRSQPQHF
.,TRBV6-5,TRBJ2-7,TRBD2,TGTGCCAGCACTCTAGCGGGGGTTACCTACGAGCAGTACTTC,CASTLAGVTYEQYF
once,TRBV10-3,TRBJ1-5,.,TGTGCCATCAGTGATTCGCGGGGCAGGGCGGATCAGCCCCAGCATTTT,CAISDSRGRADQPQHF
.,TRBV28,TRBJ1-2,.,TGTGCCAGCAGTTTAACCCATCCAGGGAGGGGTAACTATGGCTACACCTTC,CASSLTHPGRGNYGYTF
.,TRBV5-1,TRBJ1-1,.,TGCGCCAGCTGCGGACAGATGAACACTGAAGCTTTCTTT,CASCGQMNTEAFF
.,TRBV28,TRBJ1-2,.,TGTGCCAGCAGTTTGGGGGGTGGCTACACCTTC,CASSLGGGYTF
.,TRBV5-1,TRBJ2-5,.,TGCGCCAGCAGCTTGAGGGTAGCCCAAGCAGGGGAGACCCAGTACTTC,CASSLRVAQAGETQYF
.,TRBV15,TRBJ1-1,TRBD1,TGTGCCACCAGCAGAGATCCGAAAACAGGGGCTAACACTGAAGCTTTCTTT,CATSRDPKTGANTEAFF
.,TRBV11-2,TRBJ2-1,TRBD1,TGTGCCAGCAGCTCACCGACAGGGGGTCTCAATGAGCAGTTCTTC,CASSSPTGGLNEQFF
.,TRBV3-1/TRBV3-2,TRBJ2-5,TRBD2,TGTGCCAGCAGCCAAGAAGTACTAGCGGGAGACATGGAGACCCAGTACTTC,CASSQEVLAGDMETQYF
.,TRBV4-2,TRBJ2-7,TRBD1,TGTGCCAGCAGCGCAGGGGGATCCTACGAGCAGTACTTC,CASSAGGSYEQYF
once,TRBV27,TRBJ2-2,.,TGTGCCAGCAGTTTGTGGGAGACAGGGGAGCTGTTTTTT,CASSLWETGELFF
once,TRBV5-6,TRBJ1-1,TRBD1,TGTGCCAGCAGCTTACCGACAGGGGGGATCACTGAAGCTTTCTTT,CASSLPTGGITEAFF
once,TRBV28,TRBJ2-7,TRBD2,TGTGCCAGCAGTTTGATGCGGGAGGGCCCCGAGCAGTACTTC,CASSLMREGPEQYF
.,TRBV10-3,TRBJ1-2,.,TGTGCCATCAGTGACAGGCCGTTAATGGGCTACACCTTC,CAISDRPLMGYTF
few,TRBV28,TRBJ1-4,.,TGTGCCAGCAGTTACACAGGGCTCGGAACTAATGAAAAACTGTTTTTT,CASSYTGLGTNEKLFF
.,TRBV12-3/TRBV12-4,TRBJ2-2,.,TGTGCCAGCAGTTTCTACACCGGGGAGCTGTTTTTT,CASSFYTGELFF
.,TRBV5-1,TRBJ1-2,TRBD1,TGCGCCAGTACCGGGACAGCCTCTAACTATGGCTACACCTTC,CASTGTASNYGYTF
.,TRBV13,TRBJ1-2,.,TGTGCCAGCAGCTTAGGCAGGCAGATATTATATGGCTACACCTTC,CASSLGRQILYGYTF
.,TRBV11-2,TRBJ2-2,.,TGTGCCAGCAGCCCAAGTTTGGGGGCGGTCGGGGAGCTGTTTTTT,CASSPSLGAVGELFF
.,TRBV5-8,TRBJ2-5,.,TGTGCCAGCAGCTTGCCTCTAGTTGTCCAAGAGACCCAGTACTTC,CASSLPLVVQETQYF
.,TRBV30,TRBJ2-7,.,TGTGCCTGGACCCCTGGGGACACTATTTCCTACGAGCAGTACTTC,CAWTPGDTISYEQYF
.,TRBV10-2,TRBJ2-5,TRBD2,TGCGCCACCCGACTAGCGGGAGACCAAGAGACCCAGTACTTC,CATRLAGDQETQYF
.,TRBV9,TRBJ2-7,.,TGTGCCAGCAGCGTAGGGTGGGCAGGAGGCGACGAGCAGTACTTC,CASSVGWAGGDEQYF
.,TRBV18,TRBJ2-2,.,TGTGCCAGCTCACCCGACACCGGGGAGCTGTTTTTT,CASSPDTGELFF
.,TRBV5-1,TRBJ1-1,.,TGCGCCAGCAGCCCCCTGACAGGAGAGAACACTGAAGCTTTCTTT,CASSPLTGENTEAFF
.,TRBV27,TRBJ2-7,TRBD1,TGTGCCAGCAGTAAACGACAGGGTGACTACGAGCAGTACTTC,CASSKRQGDYEQYF
.,TRBV5-1,TRBJ2-5,.,TGCGCCAGCAGCTTGGGAGGGTTCCAAGAGACCCAGTACTTC,CASSLGGFQETQYF
many,TRBV6-1,TRBJ1-1,.,TGTGCCAGCAGTGACAAAATGAACACTGAAGCTTTCTTT,CASSDKMNTEAFF
.,TRBV7-2,TRBJ1-1,.,TGTGCCAGCAGCGGCCAGGGAGGGAACACTGAAGCTTTCTTT,CASSGQGGNTEAFF
few,TRBV23-1,TRBJ2-3,TRBD2,TGCGCCAGCGTCGGGGAGGGAGACACAGATACGCAGTATTTT,CASVGEGDTDTQYF
.,TRBV4-1,TRBJ2-5,.,TGCGCCAGCAGCCAAGGTGTACAAGAGACCCAGTACTTC,CASSQGVQETQYF
few,TRBV3-1/TRBV3-2,TRBJ1-2,.,TGTGCCAGCAGCCTACCTTCCAGGACACCTAACTATGGCTACACCTTC,CASSLPSRTPNYGYTF